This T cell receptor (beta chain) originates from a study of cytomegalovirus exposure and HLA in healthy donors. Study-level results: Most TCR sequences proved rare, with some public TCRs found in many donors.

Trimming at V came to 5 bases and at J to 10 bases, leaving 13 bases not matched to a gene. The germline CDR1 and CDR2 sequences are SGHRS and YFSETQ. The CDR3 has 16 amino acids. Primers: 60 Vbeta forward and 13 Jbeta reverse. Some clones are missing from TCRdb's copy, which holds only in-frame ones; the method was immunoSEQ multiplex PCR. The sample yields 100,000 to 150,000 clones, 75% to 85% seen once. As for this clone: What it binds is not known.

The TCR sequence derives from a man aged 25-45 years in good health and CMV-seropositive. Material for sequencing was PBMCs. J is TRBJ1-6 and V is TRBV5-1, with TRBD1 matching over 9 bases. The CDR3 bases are TGCGCCAGCAGGGGACAGGGAAGTACCTCGGGGTCACCCCTCCACTTT. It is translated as CASRGQGSTSGSPLHF.